This TCR beta chain was captured by sequencing in a study of control samples from healthy donors and cancer patients. The germline V gene encodes CDR1 KGHSH and CDR2 LQKENI. This CDR3 comprises 17 residues. V gave up 1 base and J gave up 2 bases; unmatched junction bases: 4. Sequenced by immunoSEQ multiplex PCR; TCRdb stores in-frame clones only, minus some. The sample records 170,000 or so clones, more than 85% being singletons. The sequenced material came from blood. This chain joins TRBV18 and TRBJ2-6; 8 bases fit TRBD1. This TCR derives from a woman in her 40s in good health. CDR3 in DNA: TGTGCCAGCTCACCACGCCAGGGGGCAACTGGGGCCAACGTCCTGACTTTC. It encodes CASSPRQGATGANVLTF.